This TCR beta chain was sequenced for a study of T cells in Graves' hyperthyroidism and ophthalmopathy. About the research overall: Peripheral blood collection took place at initial diagnosis, before any treatment. General study points: Blood shared most expanded thyroid clonotypes above 0.001. Ophthalmopathy cases were set apart from stable hyperthyroidism by a 13 V-J model.

Recently diagnosed hyperthyroidism of less than 2 months' duration affected patients aged 18 to 65. The table lists this clonotype with many counts. Its cognate antigen is unknown. V lost 2 bases and J 5 bases, leaving 13 bases between the germline ends. This CDR3 is built from 15 residues. The V gene's germline CDR1 is SGHTS and CDR2 YDEGEE. Template material for amplifying TCR beta CDR3 regions consisted of RNA transcripts. With the HTBI primer set, the TCR CDR3 went through a first round of RT-PCR. TCRdb reprocessed the multiplex PCR reads via MiXCR and lists one record per CDR3 protein. Of roughly 700,000 distinct CDR3 sequences listed, 14% are singletons.

The clonotype originates from a woman aged 18-29 years with Graves' hyperthyroidism. Material for sequencing was blood. The genes are TRBV5-8 and TRBJ1-4, with D hard to call. This chain's CDR3 is CASSLRQVTNEKLFF. The CDR3 DNA is TGTGCCAGCAGCTTACGGCAGGTGACGAATGAAAAACTGTTTTTT.